The text below deals with one T cell receptor beta chain. Its antigen is not known. CD45RO negativity and positive selection for CCR7 defined naive CD8 cells, a population that excluded terminally differentiated effector memory CD45RA+ cells. None of the donors, who were healthy HIV-negative adults, had recently had acute infections or vaccinations. The sample comes from a study of shared clonotypes between healthy human individuals. Study-level points and caveats: The authors expected sequencing depth to affect clonotype sharing among donors.

TCRdb's copy holds only in-frame clones and misses some; the assay was immunoSEQ multiplex PCR. This sample yields 600,000 or so clones, of which roughly 98% are seen a single time; 0.3% belongs to the top ten. Germline values: CDR1 MDHEN, CDR2 SYDVKM. V dropped 3 bases and J dropped 2 bases, with 20 bases sitting between them. The CDR3 runs to 17 residues. Specimen: naive CD8+ T cells sorted from blood. The TCR sequence derives from a young man in good health. The chain carries TRBV28 and TRBJ2-7; D is unclear. CDR3 coding DNA: TGTGCCAGCAGTTTGCAAAGAGACCCCAATGTTCCCTACGAGCAGTACTTC. Protein product: CASSLQRDPNVPYEQYF.